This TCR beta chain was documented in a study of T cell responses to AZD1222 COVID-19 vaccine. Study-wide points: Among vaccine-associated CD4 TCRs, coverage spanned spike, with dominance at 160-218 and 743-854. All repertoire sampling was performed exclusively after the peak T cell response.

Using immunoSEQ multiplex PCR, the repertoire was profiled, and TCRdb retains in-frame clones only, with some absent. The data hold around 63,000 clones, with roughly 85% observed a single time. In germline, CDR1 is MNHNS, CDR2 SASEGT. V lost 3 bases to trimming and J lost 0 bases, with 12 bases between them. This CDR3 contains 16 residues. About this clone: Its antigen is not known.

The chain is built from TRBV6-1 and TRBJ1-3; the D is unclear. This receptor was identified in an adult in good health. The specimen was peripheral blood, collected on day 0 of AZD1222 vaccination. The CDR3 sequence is CASSDFVGISGNTIYF. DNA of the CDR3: TGTGCCAGCAGTGATTTCGTGGGGATCTCTGGAAACACCATATATTTT.